This T cell receptor (beta chain) was retrieved from a study of regulatory T cells in long-lasting Graves disease. Notes on the study in general: Persistent Graves' patients showed less TCR diversity than newly diagnosed ones. Newly diagnosed disease favored TRBV20-1 and TRBJ2-1 over persistent disease.

Trimming removed 3 bases from V and 5 bases from J, with 14 bases in between. Germline loops: CDR1 LNHDA, CDR2 SQIVND (reference sequence). CDR3 size: 15 residues. There are many counts of this clonotype. Its specificity is unknown. Time point here: newly diagnosed GD, antithyroid drugs for less than 3 months. PBMC RNA served as the TCR library source. Per American Thyroid Association guidelines, Graves' disease was diagnosed. Both iRepertoire HTBI primers and Arm-PCR of CDR3 regions were used to build the TCR beta libraries. TCRdb used MiXCR to reprocess the multiplex PCR reads, holding one entry per CDR3 protein. The sample has about 220,000 distinct CDR3 sequences, around 19% seen once. The sample was also linked to a second study, of T cells in Graves' hyperthyroidism and ophthalmopathy.

The sample was peripheral blood mononuclear cells (PBMCs), taken at new diagnosis, from a patient treated with antithyroid drugs. The clonotype originates from a woman in her twenties or thirties with Graves disease. The chain links TRBV19 to TRBJ2-1, with D perhaps matching TRBD1 (6 bases). The CDR3 DNA reads TGTGCCAGTAGTATTTCGAGGACAGAGAACAATGAGCAGTTCTTC. This translates into CASSISRTENNEQFF.